Listed here are 26 T cell receptor beta chains from one sample, sequenced in a study of regulatory T cells in long-lasting Graves disease. Sequencing libraries for TCR beta were prepared with iRepertoire HTBI primers and Arm-PCR of CDR3 regions. TCRdb re-called the multiplex PCR reads through MiXCR, storing one row per CDR3 protein. This sample has about 470,000 distinct CDR3 sequences, with less than 25% found just once. Documented time point: persistent/refractory GD, antithyroid drugs over 5 years with positive TRAb. The TCR library was prepared using RNA isolated from PBMCs. Sequences were derived from peripheral blood mononuclear cells (PBMCs), sampled when the disease was refractory, from a patient treated with antithyroid drugs. The source is a female donor with Graves disease.

The J gene is TRBJ2-2, the V gene TRBV12-3 or TRBV12-4; maybe TRBD1 (6 bases). The CDR3 runs to 13 residues. The V end was cut by 9 bases, the J end by 6 bases, with 14 bases between. CDR3 sequence reads: CASGVSGAGELFF. As DNA, the CDR3 is TGTGCCAGTGGGGTTTCAGGGGCCGGGGAGCTGTTTTTT.

In its sample, this clonotype was seen many times. This chain uses TRBV27 with TRBJ2-2; TRBD1 aligns across 8 bases. The germline CDR1 and CDR2 sequences are MNHEY and SMNVEV (reference sequence). V gave up 3 bases and J gave up 1 base; unmatched junction bases: 10. The CDR3 has 18 residues. CDR3 residues: CASSFPSDRGRNTGELFF. CDR3 bases: TGTGCCAGCAGTTTCCCCTCCGACAGGGGACGGAACACCGGGGAGCTGTTTTTT.

This clonotype appeared a few times. The rearrangement links TRBV20-1 to TRBJ1-2; perhaps TRBD1 as D (6 bases). From germline, CDR1 is DFQATT and CDR2 SNEGSKA (reference sequence). Trimming stripped 0 bases from V and 7 bases from J, with 15 bases between. This CDR3 is 14 amino acids long. CDR3 loop: CSARDPGGALGYTF. The CDR3 nucleotides are TGCAGTGCTAGAGACCCGGGGGGGGCGCTTGGCTACACCTTC.

V is TRBV20-1 and J is TRBJ1-1, with a weak D call TRBD1 (5 bases). The V end lost 2 bases, the J end lost 8 bases, and 6 bases lay between the germline ends. CDR1 is DFQATT, CDR2 SNEGSKA, per germline (reference sequence). The CDR3 spans 10 residues. CDR3 nucleotides: TGCAGTGCTAGATACAGGGAAGCTTTCTTT. Translating it yields CSARYREAFF.

This chain uses TRBV3-1 with TRBJ2-2; D is unclear. The CDR3 consists of 15 residues. V gave up 2 bases and J gave up 0 bases, with 7 bases separating them. From germline, CDR1 is LGHDT and CDR2 YNNKEL (reference sequence). CDR3 in DNA: TGTGCCAGCAGCCAAATTTTAGCGAACACCGGGGAGCTGTTTTTT. It encodes CASSQILANTGELFF. The variable domain in full, with the rest retrieved from reference TRBV3-1 and TRBJ2-2, is DTAVSQTPKYLVTQMGNDKSIKCEQNLGHDTMYWYKQDSKKFLKIMFSYNNKELIINETVPNRFSPKSPDKAHLNLHINSLELGDSAVYFCASSQILANTGELFFGEGSRLTVL.

The chain uses TRBV7-9 and TRBJ2-5; 9 bases line up with TRBD1. The CDR3 consists of 17 residues. The junction had 11 bases not matched to a gene; V was cut back by 5 bases and J by 1 base. Germline CDR1 SEHNR, CDR2 FQNEAQ (reference sequence). CDR3 bases: TGTGCCAGCAGCCCGGGACAGGGAAACCATATCCAAGAGACCCAGTACTTC. As protein: CASSPGQGNHIQETQYF.

The chain uses TRBV29-1 and TRBJ1-2; 7 bases fit TRBD1. Losses at the gene ends were 3 bases for V and 7 bases for J; bases not matched to a gene: 8. This CDR3 region has 13 residues. CDR1 and CDR2 (germline): SQVTM, ANQGSEA. The CDR3 loop reads CSVDKGTASGYTF. In DNA form, the CDR3 reads TGCAGCGTTGATAAAGGGACAGCCTCTGGCTACACCTTC.

This clonotype was seen repeatedly, ten times or more. The chain carries TRBV6-5 and TRBJ1-6; D is unresolved. Deletions cut 0 bases from V and 4 bases from J, with 4 bases between. Germline loops: CDR1 MNHEY, CDR2 SVGAGI. There are 14 residues in the CDR3. The CDR3 region is CASSYSGYNSPLHF. In DNA, the CDR3 is TGTGCCAGCAGTTACTCAGGTTATAATTCACCCCTCCACTTT.

There are a few counts of this clonotype. A much larger clone lies one base from this, so it may be a read error. This CDR3 is missing its conserved last phenylalanine or tryptophan, likely due to a read error. V gene TRBV7-2 combines with J gene TRBJ2-2; no firm D call. CDR3 length equals 15 residues. The V gene lost 5 bases and the J gene lost 5 bases, with 15 bases spanning the gap. Per germline, CDR1 SGHTA and CDR2 FQGNSA. The CDR3: CASSPPLAYTGELFL. The DNA for the CDR3 is TGTGCCAGCAGCCCCCCATTGGCGTATACCGGGGAGCTGTTTTTA.

On this clonotype: With a much larger clone just one base away, this may be a read error. The chain employs TRBV4-2 and TRBJ2-7, with 8 positions matching TRBD2. The CDR3 covers 15 residues. Unmatched junction bases numbered 8, after V lost 2 bases and J lost 5 bases. Per the germline V gene, CDR1 is LGHNA and CDR2 is YNFKEQ. CDR3 in DNA: TGTGCCAGCAGCCAAACTAGCGGTTCACCTCACGAGCAGTACTTC. Translated, it gives CASSQTSGSPHEQYF.

The V call is TRBV7-3, the J call TRBJ2-7, with 9 positions matching TRBD2. Germline V gene lookup returns CDR1 SGHTA and CDR2 FQGTGA. This CDR3 is built from 13 residues. V shed 6 bases and J 5 bases; nucleotides not matched to a gene: 5. The CDR3 DNA reads TGTGCCAGCAGTCTCGGGACTAGCAACGAGCAGTACTTC. This translates into CASSLGTSNEQYF.

In its sample, this clonotype was seen many times. The V call is TRBV15, the J call TRBJ2-2; the D is unclear. Germline V gene data show CDR1 as LNHNV and CDR2 as YYDKDF (reference sequence). The CDR3 contains 17 residues. Deletions cut 0 bases from V and 0 bases from J, with 11 bases between. The CDR3 sequence: CATSREKSSSNTGELFF. The CDR3 DNA reads TGTGCCACCAGCAGAGAGAAGTCCAGCTCGAACACCGGGGAGCTGTTTTTT.

The sample holds a few counts of this clonotype. The rearrangement links TRBV28 to TRBJ2-1; a weak D match, TRBD1 (6 bases). Germline-derived CDR1 and CDR2 are MDHEN and SYDVKM. The CDR3 contains 13 residues. V lost 6 bases and J 4 bases, leaving 10 bases between the germline ends. The CDR3: CASSLTGYNEQFF. DNA for the CDR3: TGTGCCAGCAGCCTTACAGGGTACAATGAGCAGTTCTTC. The full variable domain, rest sourced from reference TRBV28 and TRBJ2-1, is DVKVTQSSRYLVKRTGEKVFLECVQDMDHENMFWYRQDPGLGLRLIYFSYDVKMKEKGDIPEGYSVSREKKERFSLILESASTNQTSMYLCASSLTGYNEQFFGPGTRLTVL.

This rearrangement joins TRBV3-1 to TRBJ2-2; D not certain. The CDR3 sequence is 18 residues long. Germline values: CDR1 LGHDT, CDR2 YNNKEL (reference sequence). V was trimmed by 1 base and J by 3 bases, leaving 18 bases between them. The CDR3 protein is CASSQGVNSFSHTGELFF. CDR3 sequence (DNA): TGTGCCAGCAGCCAAGGAGTTAACAGCTTTTCCCACACCGGGGAGCTGTTTTTT. The complete variable domain, with remaining parts taken from reference TRBV3-1 and TRBJ2-2, reads DTAVSQTPKYLVTQMGNDKSIKCEQNLGHDTMYWYKQDSKKFLKIMFSYNNKELIINETVPNRFSPKSPDKAHLNLHINSLELGDSAVYFCASSQGVNSFSHTGELFFGEGSRLTVL.

A note on this clonotype: At one boundary the junction diverges from the germline segment, which might be a read error. The chain recombines TRBV5-5 with TRBJ2-2; 10 bases map to TRBD1. Germline V gives CDR1 SGHKS, CDR2 YYEKEE (reference sequence). The CDR3 has 15 residues. CDR3 amino acids: CASTGTGDYTGELFF. The CDR3 bases are TGCGCCAGCACGGGGACAGGGGATTACACCGGGGAGCTGTTTTTT.

At least ten counts were recorded for this clonotype. J is TRBJ1-2 and V is TRBV12-3 or TRBV12-4; TRBD1 is a possible D gene (6 bases). CDR3 length equals 12 residues. Trimming pared 6 bases from V and 4 bases from J, leaving 9 bases between. This CDR3 is CASSDRSYGYTF. The CDR3 DNA reads TGTGCCAGCAGCGACAGGTCCTATGGCTACACCTTC.

This clonotype has at least ten counts. The chain employs TRBV28 and TRBJ2-2; perhaps D is TRBD1 or TRBD2 (5 bases each). The CDR3 length is 14 residues. The V end was cut by 3 bases, the J end by 2 bases, with 7 bases between. In germline, CDR1 is MDHEN, CDR2 SYDVKM. In DNA, the CDR3 is TGTGCCAGCAGTTTGGGGGATAACACCGGGGAGCTGTTTTTT. This encodes CASSLGDNTGELFF.

This chain uses TRBV5-1 with TRBJ2-2, with D hard to call. The CDR3 extends over 15 amino acids. V gave up 4 bases and J gave up 0 bases, with 10 bases separating them. Germline values: CDR1 SGHRS, CDR2 YFSETQ. Written as DNA, the CDR3 is TGCGCCAGCAGCGGCCTTTCGGCGAACACCGGGGAGCTGTTTTTT. This encodes CASSGLSANTGELFF.

This clonotype has ten or more counts. The gene calls are TRBV12-3 or TRBV12-4 and TRBJ2-7, with 8 bases identical to TRBD1. Unmatched junction bases numbered 6, after V lost 6 bases and J lost 2 bases. The CDR3 is 14 amino acids. CDR3 bases: TGTGCCAGCAGACCCGGGACAGGCCCCTACGAGCAGTACTTC. Translating it yields CASRPGTGPYEQYF.

The chain has TRBV11-2 and TRBJ1-2; the match to TRBD1 covers 8 bases. The CDR3 has 15 residues. Per the germline V gene, CDR1 is SGHAT and CDR2 is FQNNGV. V trimming: 1 base; J trimming: 4 bases; junction bases outside the gene matches: 5. CDR3 in amino acids: CASSLGTGISYGYTF. The CDR3 DNA reads TGTGCCAGCAGCTTAGGGACAGGGATTTCCTATGGCTACACCTTC.

In this sample, this clonotype turned up many times. This chain uses TRBV6-1 with TRBJ1-6; tentative D call: TRBD1 (5 bases). Germline assignment: CDR1 MNHNS and CDR2 SASEGT. V was shortened by 5 bases and J by 4 bases, with 12 bases between the two germline ends. The CDR3 length is 15 residues. This CDR3 is CASSTGDGYNSPLHF. Here the CDR3 DNA reads TGTGCCAGCAGTACCGGGGACGGATATAATTCACCCCTCCACTTT.

This clonotype was seen ten or more times. V usage is TRBV7-2 and J usage is TRBJ1-1; D not certain. The V and J ends lost 0 bases and 5 bases respectively, with 10 bases between them. Germline V CDR1 and CDR2: SGHTA, FQGNSA. The CDR3 covers 14 residues. CDR3 DNA sequence: TGTGCCAGCAGCTTAGCGCTCGGCAGGACTGAAGCTTTCTTT. Translating gives CASSLALGRTEAFF.

This clonotype was seen a few times. This chain links TRBV6-1 with TRBJ1-2; TRBD1 aligns across 7 bases. J was trimmed by 5 bases and V by 6 bases; bases with no gene match: 12. The CDR3 runs to 15 residues. Germline-derived CDR1 and CDR2 are MNHNS and SASEGT. The DNA of the CDR3 is TGTGCCAGCAGCCTTCAGGGGGGTAGTAGTTATGGCTACACCTTC. Amino acid sequence: CASSLQGGSSYGYTF.

This sequence joins TRBV7-9 and TRBJ1-4; no definite D call. CDR1 is SEHNR, CDR2 FQNEAQ, per germline (reference sequence). Trimming removed 5 bases from V and 4 bases from J, with 14 bases in between. This CDR3 has 15 residues. The CDR3 nucleotides are TGTGCCAGCAGCGTCGATCGCGTCTATAATGAAAAACTGTTTTTT. This encodes CASSVDRVYNEKLFF.

In its sample, this clonotype was seen many times. The chain recombines TRBV6-5 with TRBJ1-1; weak D call: TRBD1 (6 bases). The germline gives CDR1 MNHEY, CDR2 SVGAGI. The length of the CDR3 is 14 residues. V shed 0 bases and J shed 7 bases, with 12 bases lying between them. The CDR3: CASSYSGTPYEAFF. The CDR3 DNA is TGTGCCAGCAGTTACTCCGGGACACCGTATGAAGCTTTCTTT.

V is TRBV10-3 and J is TRBJ2-5; 13 bases line up with TRBD2. Unmatched junction bases numbered 10, after V lost 6 bases and J lost 6 bases. This CDR3 is 16 amino acids long. Germline V gene sequence: CDR1 ENHRY, CDR2 SYGVKD. Here the CDR3 DNA reads TGTGCCATCAGCCGACTAGCGGGAGGCCCGGGTAAGACCCAGTACTTC. It specifies CAISRLAGGPGKTQYF.